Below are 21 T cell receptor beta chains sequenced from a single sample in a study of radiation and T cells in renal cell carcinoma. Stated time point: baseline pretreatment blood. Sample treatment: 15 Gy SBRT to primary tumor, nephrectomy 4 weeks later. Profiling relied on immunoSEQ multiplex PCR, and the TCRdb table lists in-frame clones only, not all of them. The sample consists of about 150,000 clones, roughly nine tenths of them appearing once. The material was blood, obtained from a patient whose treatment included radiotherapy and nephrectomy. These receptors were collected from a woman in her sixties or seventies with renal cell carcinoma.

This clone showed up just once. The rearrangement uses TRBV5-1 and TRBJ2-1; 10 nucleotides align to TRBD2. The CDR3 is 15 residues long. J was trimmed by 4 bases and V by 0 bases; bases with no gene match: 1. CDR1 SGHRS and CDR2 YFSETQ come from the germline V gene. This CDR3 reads CASSLVLAGYNEQFF. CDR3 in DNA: TGCGCCAGCAGCTTGGTACTAGCGGGGTACAATGAGCAGTTCTTC.

The CDR3 region has the DNA TGTGCCATCAGTGATTCTCCATTAGGGGGGTACACTGAAGCTTTCTTT. Protein sequence: CAISDSPLGGYTEAFF. This chain uses TRBV10-3 with TRBJ1-1; D perhaps matches TRBD1 (6 bases). CDR1 and CDR2 from the germline V gene are ENHRY and SYGVKD. The CDR3 length is 16 residues. V lost 3 bases to trimming and J lost 3 bases, with 17 bases between them.

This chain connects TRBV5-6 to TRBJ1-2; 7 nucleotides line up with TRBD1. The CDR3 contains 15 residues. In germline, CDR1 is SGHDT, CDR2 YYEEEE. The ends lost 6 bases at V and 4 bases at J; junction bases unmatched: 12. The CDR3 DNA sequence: TGTGCCAGCACCTTAACAGGGGCGCCCATCTATGGCTACACCTTC. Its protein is CASTLTGAPIYGYTF.

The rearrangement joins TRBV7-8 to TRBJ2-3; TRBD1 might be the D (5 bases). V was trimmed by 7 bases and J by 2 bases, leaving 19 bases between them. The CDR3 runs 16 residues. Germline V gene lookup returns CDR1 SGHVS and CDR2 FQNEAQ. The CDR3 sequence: CASTLLTAGSTDTQYF. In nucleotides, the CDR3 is TGTGCCAGCACCCTACTGACAGCCGGCTCCACAGATACGCAGTATTTT.

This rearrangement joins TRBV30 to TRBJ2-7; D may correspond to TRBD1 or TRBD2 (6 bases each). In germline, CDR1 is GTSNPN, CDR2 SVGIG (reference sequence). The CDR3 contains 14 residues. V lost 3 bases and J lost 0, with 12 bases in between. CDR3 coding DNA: TGTGCCTGGAGAAAACAGGGAGGCTCCTACGAGCAGTACTTC. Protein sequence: CAWRKQGGSYEQYF.

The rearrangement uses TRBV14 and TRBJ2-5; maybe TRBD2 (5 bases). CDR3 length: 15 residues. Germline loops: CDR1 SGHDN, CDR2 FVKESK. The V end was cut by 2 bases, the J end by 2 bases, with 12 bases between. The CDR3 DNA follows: TGTGCCAGCAGCCAAAGGAGGACGGGACAAGAGACCCAGTACTTC. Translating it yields CASSQRRTGQETQYF.

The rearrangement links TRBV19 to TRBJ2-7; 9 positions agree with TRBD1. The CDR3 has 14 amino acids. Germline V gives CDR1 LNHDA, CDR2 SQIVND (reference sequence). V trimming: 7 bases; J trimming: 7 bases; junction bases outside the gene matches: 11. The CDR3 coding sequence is TGTGCCAGTACCACTCCCGGGACAGGGAGAGAGCAGTACTTC. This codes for CASTTPGTGREQYF.

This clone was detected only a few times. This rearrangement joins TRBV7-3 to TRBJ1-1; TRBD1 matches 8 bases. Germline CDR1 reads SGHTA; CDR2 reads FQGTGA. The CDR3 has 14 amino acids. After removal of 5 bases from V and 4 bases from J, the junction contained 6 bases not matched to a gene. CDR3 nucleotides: TGTGCCAGCAGCCAGGACAGGGTCAGCACTGAAGCTTTCTTT. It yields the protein CASSQDRVSTEAFF.

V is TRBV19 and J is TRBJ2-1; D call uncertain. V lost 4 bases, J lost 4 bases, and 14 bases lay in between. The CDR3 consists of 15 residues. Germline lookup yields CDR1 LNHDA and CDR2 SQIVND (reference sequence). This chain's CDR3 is CASSSQELGYNEQFF. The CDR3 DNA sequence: TGTGCCAGTAGTAGCCAGGAGTTGGGGTACAATGAGCAGTTCTTC.

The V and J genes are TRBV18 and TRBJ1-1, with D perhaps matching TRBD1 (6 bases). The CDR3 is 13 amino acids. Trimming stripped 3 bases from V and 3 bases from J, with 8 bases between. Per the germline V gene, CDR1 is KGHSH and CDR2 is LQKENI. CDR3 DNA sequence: TGTGCCAGCTCACCCTCAGGGGACACTGAAGCTTTCTTT. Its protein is CASSPSGDTEAFF.

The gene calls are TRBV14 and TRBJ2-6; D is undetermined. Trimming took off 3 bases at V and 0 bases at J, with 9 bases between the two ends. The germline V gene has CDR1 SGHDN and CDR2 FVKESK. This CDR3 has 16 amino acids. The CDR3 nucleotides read TGTGCCAGCAGCCAGGATTCTAGCTCTGGGGCCAACGTCCTGACTTTC. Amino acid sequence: CASSQDSSSGANVLTF.

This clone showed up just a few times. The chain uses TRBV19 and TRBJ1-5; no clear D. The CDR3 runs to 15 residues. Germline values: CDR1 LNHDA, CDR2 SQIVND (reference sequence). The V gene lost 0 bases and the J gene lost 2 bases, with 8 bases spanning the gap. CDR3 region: CASSIDAAGNQPQHF. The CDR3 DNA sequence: TGTGCCAGTAGTATAGATGCAGCTGGCAATCAGCCCCAGCATTTT.

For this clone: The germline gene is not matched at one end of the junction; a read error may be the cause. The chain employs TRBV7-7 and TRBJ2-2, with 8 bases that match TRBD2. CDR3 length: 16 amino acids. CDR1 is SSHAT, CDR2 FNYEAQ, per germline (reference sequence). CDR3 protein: CASSYTAGVNTGELFF. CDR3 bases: TGTGCTAGCAGCTACACAGCGGGGGTAAACACCGGGGAGCTGTTTTTT.

Here the CDR3 DNA reads TGTGCCAGCAGTGGGATCGAGAACACCGGGGAGCTGTTTTTT. Translated, it gives CASSGIENTGELFF. This chain links TRBV2 with TRBJ2-2; D is ambiguous. The V gene's germline CDR1 is SNHLY and CDR2 FYNNEI. Trimming left V 4 bases short and J 1 base short, with 7 bases between. The CDR3 contains 14 residues.

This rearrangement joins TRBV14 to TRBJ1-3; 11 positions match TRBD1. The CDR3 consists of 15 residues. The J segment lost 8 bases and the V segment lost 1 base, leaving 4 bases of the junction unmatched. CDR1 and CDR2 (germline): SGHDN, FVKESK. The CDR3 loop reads CASSQGTGGRYTIYF. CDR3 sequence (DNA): TGTGCCAGCAGCCAAGGGACAGGGGGCCGCTACACCATATATTTT.

CDR3 nucleotides: TGTGCCAGCAGTTTGGCTGGGGGCTTGAACTATGGCTACACCTTC. Encoded protein: CASSLAGGLNYGYTF. The chain has TRBV28 and TRBJ1-2; the D gene is possibly TRBD1 (6 bases). V lost 3 bases to trimming and J lost 2 bases, with 13 bases between them. CDR3 size: 15 residues. The germline V gene encodes CDR1 MDHEN and CDR2 SYDVKM.

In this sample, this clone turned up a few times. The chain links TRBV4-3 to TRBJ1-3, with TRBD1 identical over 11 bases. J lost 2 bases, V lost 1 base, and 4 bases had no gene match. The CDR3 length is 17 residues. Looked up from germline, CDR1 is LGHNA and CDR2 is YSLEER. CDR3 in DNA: TGCGCCAGCAGCCAAGCTGGGACAGGGGGGGCTGGAAACACCATATATTTT. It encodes CASSQAGTGGAGNTIYF.

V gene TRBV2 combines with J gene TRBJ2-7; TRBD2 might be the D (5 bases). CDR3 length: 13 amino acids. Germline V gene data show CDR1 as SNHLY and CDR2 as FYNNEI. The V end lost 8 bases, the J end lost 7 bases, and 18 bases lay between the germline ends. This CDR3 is CASGLGRAGEQYF. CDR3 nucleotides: TGTGCCAGCGGGCTAGGACGTGCGGGTGAGCAGTACTTC.

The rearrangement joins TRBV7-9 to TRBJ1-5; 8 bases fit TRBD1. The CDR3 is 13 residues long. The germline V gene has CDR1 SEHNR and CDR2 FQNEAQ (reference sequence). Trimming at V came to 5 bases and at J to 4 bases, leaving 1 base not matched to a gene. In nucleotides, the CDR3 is TGTGCCAGCAGCCGGACAGGGAATCAGCCCCAGCATTTT. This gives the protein CASSRTGNQPQHF.

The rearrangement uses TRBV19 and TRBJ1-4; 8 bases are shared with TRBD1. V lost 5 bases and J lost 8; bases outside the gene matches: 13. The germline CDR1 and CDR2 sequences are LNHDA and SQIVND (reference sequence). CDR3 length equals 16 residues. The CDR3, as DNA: TGTGCCAGTAGTCCCTCCCCGGGGACAGGCGGGGAAAAACTGTTTTTT. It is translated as CASSPSPGTGGEKLFF.

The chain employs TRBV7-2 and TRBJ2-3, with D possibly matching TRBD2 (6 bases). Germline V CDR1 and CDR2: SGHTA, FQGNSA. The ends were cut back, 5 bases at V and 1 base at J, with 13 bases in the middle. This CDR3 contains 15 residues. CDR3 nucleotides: TGTGCCAGCAGCGCCCGGGGGACCGGCACAGATACGCAGTATTTT. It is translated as CASSARGTGTDTQYF.